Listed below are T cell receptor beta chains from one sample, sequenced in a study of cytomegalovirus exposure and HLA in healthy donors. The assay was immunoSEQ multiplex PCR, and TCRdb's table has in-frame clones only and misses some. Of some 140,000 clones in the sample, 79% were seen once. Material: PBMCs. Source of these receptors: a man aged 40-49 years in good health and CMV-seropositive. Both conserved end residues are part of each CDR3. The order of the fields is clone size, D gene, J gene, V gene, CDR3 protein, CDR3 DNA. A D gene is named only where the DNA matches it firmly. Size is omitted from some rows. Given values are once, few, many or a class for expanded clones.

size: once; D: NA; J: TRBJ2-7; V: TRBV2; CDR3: CASRAGVSYEQYF; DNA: TGTGCCAGCAGGGCAGGGGTGTCCTACGAGCAGTACTTC
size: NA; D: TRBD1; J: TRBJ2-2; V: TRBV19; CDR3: CASSGRGRDTGELFF; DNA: TGTGCCAGTAGTGGCAGGGGGCGGGACACCGGGGAGCTGTTTTTT
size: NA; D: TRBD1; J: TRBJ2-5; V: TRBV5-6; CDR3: CASSSITGGNQETQYF; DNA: TGTGCCAGCAGCTCGATAACAGGGGGCAACCAAGAGACCCAGTACTTC
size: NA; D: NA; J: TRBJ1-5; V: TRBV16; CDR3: CASSQARDQPQHF; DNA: TGTGCCAGCAGCCAAGCTCGGGATCAGCCCCAGCATTTT
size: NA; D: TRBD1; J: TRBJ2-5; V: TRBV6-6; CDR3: CASRDRVGETQYF; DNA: TGTGCCAGCAGAGACAGGGTCGGGGAGACCCAGTACTTC
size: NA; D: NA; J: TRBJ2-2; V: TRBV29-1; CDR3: CSVDRGGTGELFF; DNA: TGCAGCGTTGACAGGGGCGGCACCGGGGAGCTGTTTTTT
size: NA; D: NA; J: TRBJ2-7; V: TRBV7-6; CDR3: CASSLGGEEQYF; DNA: TGTGCCAGCAGCTTAGGGGGGGAAGAGCAGTACTTC
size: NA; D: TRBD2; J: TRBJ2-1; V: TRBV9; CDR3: CASSVGTSDEQFF; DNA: TGTGCCAGCAGCGTAGGGACTAGCGATGAGCAGTTCTTC
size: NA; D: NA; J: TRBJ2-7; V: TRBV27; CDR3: CASSLWGGSYEQYF; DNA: TGTGCCAGCAGTTTATGGGGAGGATCCTACGAGCAGTACTTC
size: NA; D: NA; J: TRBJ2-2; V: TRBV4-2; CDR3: CASSPHGGDGELFF; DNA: TGTGCCAGCAGCCCTCACGGCGGGGACGGGGAGCTGTTTTTT
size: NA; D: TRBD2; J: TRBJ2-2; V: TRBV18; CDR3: CASSPGLAGTGELFF; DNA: TGTGCCAGCTCACCGGGACTAGCGGGAACCGGGGAGCTGTTTTTT
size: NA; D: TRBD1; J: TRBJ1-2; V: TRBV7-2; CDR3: CASSYPGQGGYGYTF; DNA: TGTGCCAGCAGCTACCCGGGACAGGGAGGGTATGGCTACACCTTC
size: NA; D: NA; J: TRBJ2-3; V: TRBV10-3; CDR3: CAISEIAGTRDTQYF; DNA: TGTGCCATCAGTGAGATTGCGGGAACCAGGGATACGCAGTATTTT
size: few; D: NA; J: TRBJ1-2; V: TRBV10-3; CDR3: CAISDQVNYGYTF; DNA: TGTGCCATCAGTGACCAGGTTAACTATGGCTACACCTTC
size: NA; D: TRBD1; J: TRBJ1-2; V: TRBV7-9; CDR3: CSSSPQGALHYTF; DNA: TGTTCCAGCAGCCCTCAGGGGGCCCTGCACTACACCTTC
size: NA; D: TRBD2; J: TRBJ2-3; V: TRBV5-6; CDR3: CASSWTSGIYTDTQYF; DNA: TGTGCCAGCAGCTGGACTAGCGGCATTTACACAGATACGCAGTATTTT
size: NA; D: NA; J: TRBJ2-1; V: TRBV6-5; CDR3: CASTQTGGDNEQFF; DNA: TGTGCCAGCACCCAAACAGGGGGGGACAATGAGCAGTTCTTC